What follows are 25 T cell receptor beta chains derived from one specimen sequenced in a study of blood T cell repertoires in COVID-19. Method: immunoSEQ multiplex PCR; TCRdb's copy keeps in-frame clones and lacks some. The data hold about 190,000 clones, with nearly 90% observed a single time. Sequenced material: peripheral blood. These receptors all stem from a man aged 55 to 70 with active or convalescent COVID-19.

A few counts support this clone. The chain couples TRBV5-1 to TRBJ1-5; maybe TRBD1 (5 bases). V lost 4 bases and J 0 bases, leaving 14 bases between the germline ends. Germline values: CDR1 SGHRS, CDR2 YFSETQ. The CDR3 extends over 16 amino acids. The CDR3 loop is CASSEGTDYSNQPQHF. The CDR3 DNA is TGCGCCAGCAGCGAAGGGACGGACTATAGCAATCAGCCCCAGCATTTT.

V gene TRBV18 combines with J gene TRBJ2-7; possible D gene TRBD1, 5 bases. Germline loops: CDR1 KGHSH, CDR2 LQKENI. CDR3 length: 14 amino acids. Trimming stripped 6 bases from V and 4 bases from J, with 16 bases between. The CDR3 sequence: CASSPDRTRYEQYF. For the CDR3, the DNA is TGTGCCAGCTCCCCCGACAGAACCAGGTACGAGCAGTACTTC.

The count of this clone is one. The CDR3 loop is CASSKNFAGNNSPLHF. For the CDR3, the DNA is TGTGCCAGCAGCAAAAATTTCGCAGGTAATAATTCACCCCTCCACTTT. The chain couples TRBV21-1 to TRBJ1-6; the table's D gene call, TRBD1, was not cross checked with the DNA. TRBV21-1 is tagged as a pseudogene. The CDR3 has 16 residues.

V usage is TRBV2 and J usage is TRBJ1-5; 8 bases are shared with TRBD1. CDR3 length: 16 residues. V gave up 4 bases and J gave up 2 bases; unmatched junction bases: 7. Germline CDR1 SNHLY, CDR2 FYNNEI. The CDR3, as DNA: TGTGCCAGCAGTGTCGTCGACAGGGGAGGCAATCAGCCCCAGCATTTT. As protein: CASSVVDRGGNQPQHF.

The chain is built from TRBV7-9 and TRBJ2-5; 7 positions match TRBD1. The CDR3 totals 14 residues. The V gene end was trimmed by 5 bases and the J gene end by 5 bases; junction bases not matched to a gene: 8. Germline V CDR1 and CDR2: SEHNR, FQNEAQ (reference sequence). CDR3: CASSPVTGVETQYF. In DNA form, the CDR3 reads TGTGCCAGCAGCCCGGTAACAGGGGTTGAGACCCAGTACTTC.

This chain connects TRBV19 to TRBJ1-5; tentative D call: TRBD1 (5 bases). CDR3 length: 12 residues. Per germline, CDR1 LNHDA and CDR2 SQIVND (reference sequence). Trimming cost V 8 bases and J 7 bases, with 12 bases left between them. The CDR3 sequence is CASRVGGQPQHF. CDR3 bases: TGTGCCAGTCGGGTTGGGGGGCAGCCCCAGCATTTT. Based on the CDR3 plus reference TRBV19 and TRBJ1-5, the full variable domain is DGGITQSPKYLFRKEGQNVTLSCEQNLNHDAMYWYRQDPGQGLRLIYYSQIVNDFQKGDIAEGYSVSREKKESFPLTVTSAQKNPTAFYLCASRVGGQPQHFGDGTRLSIL.

The chain joins TRBV3-1 (or the pseudogene TRBV3-2) to TRBJ1-3; possibly TRBD1 for D (5 bases). This CDR3 is 14 amino acids long. V lost 5 bases and J 1 base, leaving 9 bases between the germline ends. Germline V lookup: CDR1 LGHDT, CDR2 YNNKEL (reference sequence). This CDR3 is CASSGGESGNTIYF. The CDR3 region has the DNA TGTGCCAGCAGCGGAGGGGAGTCTGGAAACACCATATATTTT.

V and J are TRBV6-6 and TRBJ1-5; D is undetermined. The length of the CDR3 is 17 residues. CDR1 is MNHNY and CDR2 is SVGAGI in the germline V gene (reference sequence). The V end was cut by 5 bases, the J end by 2 bases, with 19 bases between. The CDR3 is CASSPIGRVRGNQPQHF. The CDR3 nucleotides read TGTGCCAGCAGTCCAATAGGGAGGGTGCGTGGCAATCAGCCCCAGCATTTT.

CDR3 in DNA: TGTGCCAGCAGTCCGAGACTAGCGGGGGGGGCCACCACCGGGGAGCTGTTTTTT. Its protein is CASSPRLAGGATTGELFF. The chain combines TRBV2 with TRBJ2-2, with 14 bases aligning to TRBD2. CDR1 and CDR2 (germline): SNHLY, FYNNEI. The CDR3 runs 18 residues. The V gene end was trimmed by 5 bases and the J gene end by 4 bases; junction bases not matched to a gene: 9.

The chain is built from TRBV18 and TRBJ1-6; TRBD1 might be the D (5 bases). Germline V gives CDR1 KGHSH, CDR2 LQKENI. V was clipped by 8 bases and J by 5 bases, with 10 bases between them. This CDR3 has 13 amino acids. CDR3 amino acids: CASAGKDNSPLHF. The CDR3 coding sequence is TGTGCCAGCGCAGGGAAAGATAATTCACCCCTCCACTTT.

The CDR3 coding sequence is TGTGCCAGCAGCCCCGCAGGTTATAGCAATCAGCCCCAGCATTTT. The encoded protein is CASSPAGYSNQPQHF. The J gene is TRBJ1-5, the V gene TRBV3-1 (or the pseudogene TRBV3-2); D not resolved. The V end lost 4 bases, the J end lost 0 bases, and 10 bases lay between the germline ends. Germline V gene lookup returns CDR1 LGHDT and CDR2 YNNKEL (reference sequence). This CDR3 contains 15 residues.

This clone was seen a handful of times. The rearrangement uses TRBV9 and TRBJ2-6; D perhaps matches TRBD2 (5 bases). The CDR3 is made up of 18 amino acids. CDR1 is SGDLS, CDR2 YYNGEE, per germline. Trimming stripped 4 bases from V and 1 base from J, with 18 bases between. The CDR3 protein is CASSPEAGRGSGANVLTF. The CDR3 DNA reads TGTGCCAGCAGCCCAGAGGCTGGACGGGGATCTGGGGCCAACGTCCTGACTTTC. Full variable domain (outside the CDR3, taken from reference TRBV9 and TRBJ2-6): DSGVTQTPKHLITATGQRVTLRCSPRSGDLSVYWYQQSLDQGLQFLIQYYNGEERAKGNILERFSAQQFPDLHSELNLSSLELGDSALYFCASSPEAGRGSGANVLTFGAGSRLTVL.

V is TRBV2 and J is TRBJ1-1, with a possible D match to TRBD1 (5 bases). Germline lookup yields CDR1 SNHLY and CDR2 FYNNEI. The CDR3 consists of 11 residues. V was cut by 7 bases and J by 12 bases, with 15 bases left in between. The CDR3 DNA reads TGTGCCAGCACTTATGACAGTGGAACTTTCTTT. It specifies CASTYDSGTFF.

CDR3 amino acids: CASSLARGGPQETQYF. The DNA of the CDR3 is TGTGCCAGCAGCTTGGCCCGGGGGGGCCCCCAAGAGACCCAGTACTTC. The chain recombines TRBV5-4 with TRBJ2-5; 8 bases are a match to TRBD2. The germline V gene encodes CDR1 SGHNT and CDR2 YYREEE (reference sequence). V trimming: 0 bases; J trimming: 1 base; junction bases outside the gene matches: 5. This CDR3 is built from 16 residues.

This clone has only a few counts. The V gene is TRBV10-3, the J gene TRBJ1-6, with D uncertain. Trimming took 0 bases from V and 6 from J, leaving 9 bases between them. The CDR3 is made up of 15 amino acids. Per germline, CDR1 ENHRY and CDR2 SYGVKD. The CDR3 here is CAISESKEINSPLHF. The CDR3 region has the DNA TGTGCCATCAGTGAGTCGAAAGAGATTAATTCACCCCTCCACTTT.

This chain connects TRBV7-9 to TRBJ2-5; tentative D call: TRBD1 (6 bases). The germline CDR1 and CDR2 sequences are SEHNR and FQNEAQ (reference sequence). This CDR3 is 16 amino acids long. The ends were cut back, 5 bases at V and 0 bases at J, with 16 bases in the middle. CDR3 sequence (DNA): TGTGCCAGCAGCGAATTAGGGGGTCTCTACCAAGAGACCCAGTACTTC. This gives the protein CASSELGGLYQETQYF.

J is TRBJ1-1 and V is TRBV19, with 7 bases fitting TRBD1. Germline CDR1 and CDR2: LNHDA and SQIVND (reference sequence). J lost 4 bases, V lost 5 bases, and 7 bases had no gene match. This CDR3 has 14 residues. This CDR3 is CASSLKGGGTEAFF. For the CDR3, the DNA is TGTGCCAGTAGTTTGAAAGGGGGCGGCACTGAAGCTTTCTTT.

This clone occurred a few times. This rearrangement joins TRBV3-1 (or the pseudogene TRBV3-2) to TRBJ1-3; 7 nucleotides agree with TRBD1. Unmatched junction bases numbered 3, after V lost 4 bases and J lost 3 bases. Germline CDR1 is LGHDT and CDR2 is YNNKEL (reference sequence). This CDR3 contains 14 residues. The CDR3: CASSPYRGGNTIYF. DNA of the CDR3: TGTGCCAGCAGCCCGTACAGGGGTGGAAACACCATATATTTT.

J is TRBJ2-5 and V is TRBV11-2; 8 bases align to TRBD1. Germline loops: CDR1 SGHAT, CDR2 FQNNGV. The J segment lost 5 bases and the V segment lost 5 bases, leaving 7 bases of the junction unmatched. CDR3 length: 14 residues. This CDR3 reads CASSNYRGAETQYF. The CDR3 region has the DNA TGTGCCAGCAGCAATTACAGGGGGGCGGAGACCCAGTACTTC. Full variable domain (remainder filled in from reference TRBV11-2 and TRBJ2-5): EAGVAQSPRYKIIEKRQSVAFWCNPISGHATLYWYQQILGQGPKLLIQFQNNGVVDDSQLPKDRFSAERLKGVDSTLKIQPAKLEDSAVYLCASSNYRGAETQYFGPGTRLLVL.

This clone was seen just once. The chain couples TRBV7-9 to TRBJ1-1; 8 nucleotides match TRBD1. Germline lookup yields CDR1 SEHNR and CDR2 FQNEAQ (reference sequence). This CDR3 is 17 amino acids long. The V gene end was trimmed by 3 bases and the J gene end by 0 bases; junction bases not matched to a gene: 9. CDR3 nucleotide sequence: TGTGCCAGCAGCTTGGGCACAGGGGGATTCATGAACACTGAAGCTTTCTTT. This translates into CASSLGTGGFMNTEAFF.

The V call is TRBV5-1, the J call TRBJ2-1, with 12 positions matching TRBD1. Trimming took 2 bases from V and 8 from J; bases not matched to a gene: 8. CDR1 and CDR2 from the germline V gene are SGHRS and YFSETQ. This CDR3 is built from 16 residues. DNA for the CDR3: TGCGCCAGCAGCTTCGGGACAGGGGGCGGGCAGGATGAGCAGTTCTTC. Translating gives CASSFGTGGGQDEQFF.

The chain employs TRBV5-1 and TRBJ1-2; D ambiguous. Germline lookup yields CDR1 SGHRS and CDR2 YFSETQ. CDR3 size: 13 residues. Trimming shortened V by 0 bases and J by 7 bases, and 10 bases separated the two germline ends. The DNA for the CDR3 is TGCGCCAGCAGCTTGGCAGAGGCGGGTGGCTACACCTTC. Residues: CASSLAEAGGYTF.

V is TRBV2 and J is TRBJ1-2; D possibly corresponds to TRBD1 (6 bases). This CDR3 spans 13 amino acids. The V end was cut by 7 bases, the J end by 7 bases, with 16 bases between. Germline assignment: CDR1 SNHLY and CDR2 FYNNEI. CDR3 bases: TGTGCCAGCACCATGACAGGAGAGGGTGGCTACACCTTC. Protein sequence: CASTMTGEGGYTF.

The chain carries TRBV18 and TRBJ1-4, with D unclear. This CDR3 is built from 15 residues. Germline assignment: CDR1 KGHSH and CDR2 LQKENI. V was trimmed by 2 bases and J by 8 bases, leaving 15 bases between them. The CDR3 DNA sequence: TGTGCCAGCTCACCAAGTACCGTGAGAGGGGAAAAACTGTTTTTT. Translated: CASSPSTVRGEKLFF.

The chain is built from TRBV10-1 and TRBJ2-3, with TRBD2 matching over 10 bases. Germline CDR1 reads WNHNN; CDR2 reads SYGVQD (reference sequence). This CDR3 is 16 amino acids long. The J segment lost 6 bases and the V segment lost 5 bases, leaving 11 bases of the junction unmatched. CDR3 sequence reads: CASSRLAGVREDTQYF. The CDR3 DNA reads TGCGCCAGCAGTCGGCTAGCGGGGGTCAGGGAGGATACGCAGTATTTT.